This T cell receptor (beta chain) emerged from a study of blood T cells in healthy people across ages (dated by TCRdb to the mid-2010s). Describing the broader study: In model experiments, template switching captured roughly one uniquely barcoded TCR beta cDNA molecule for every two T cells. The donors were split into four age groups: young (average 16 years), middle-aged (about 40), aged (roughly 65) and long-lived (under 85). The study analyzed two additional independent replicas of 1 million unique cDNA reads from the same blood draw for two donors, one aged 18 to 30 and one aged 80 or older. To track age-related changes in TCR beta repertoire diversity, the study relied on deep sequencing normalized with unique cDNA molecular identifiers. Donors of different ages were randomly distributed across sequencing lanes to avoid experimental bias. The paper as a whole reports these results and caveats: Total diversity estimates from one million sequenced T cells were considered lower bounds and underestimates. The long-lived group showed more naive CD4+ T cells, fewer expanded clones and increased TCR diversity than the aged group, suggesting age selection. Because the CMV infection status of the donors was unknown, age-related changes in expanded clonotypes may potentially have been confounded. As age increased, observed TCR beta diversity per million T cells dropped in a roughly linear way, and a significant reduction was already evident by age about 40. Observed TCR beta diversity correlated strongly with the percentage of naive T cells measured by flow cytometry. Conclusive comparison of naive and antigen-experienced compartments was prevented by the profiling of bulk unsorted PBMCs.

Its CDR3 holds 15 amino acids, cysteine through phenylalanine. The sequence is cut down to CDR3 DNA, 45 bases in frame from base 1. V is pruned by 5 bases and J by 3 bases, leaving 8 bases of the junction without a gene match. The CDR1 and CDR2 encoded by the germline V gene are SGHDT and YYEEEE. About this clonotype itself: This clone's antigen is unknown. No base qualities exist here, and no much larger clone lies one base off it.

Donors were a few dozen systemically healthy Caucasian individuals from Russia aged 6 to 90 years. Approximately 10 milliliters of peripheral blood were collected from each donor into EDTA-treated Vacutainer tubes. Ficoll-Paque density-gradient centrifugation was used to isolate PBMCs, with at least 7 million per sample. Trizol reagent was used to extract total RNA from the PBMCs, yielding at least 5.5 micrograms per sample. For every donor, an aliquot of PBMCs went through flow cytometry to measure the percentages of naive CD45RAhigh/CD27high T cells. Libraries came from 5' RACE. Sequencer: Illumina HiSeq 2500. The second PCR ran for about 6 to 12 cycles and used a J-beta primer mix along with a sample-barcoded 5' primer. A unique molecular identifier was introduced onto each TCR beta cDNA molecule by a template-switch 5' adaptor carrying 12 random nucleotides. Each sample yielded at least 3 million CDR3-containing paired-end reads. The Mint cDNA synthesis kit, primed by a TRBC-specific oligonucleotide, was used to synthesize first-strand cDNA from all RNA. Following uracil-DNA glycosylase treatment, a first 18-cycle PCR with universal primers M1SS and BC2_uni_R was performed on all cDNA. Per the authors' processing: For normalization, 1 million high-quality reads, each with a distinct molecular identifier, were randomly selected from each sample. Reads with shared molecular identifiers were discarded instead of being binned into consensus sequences. CDR3 identification, clonotype clustering and error correction used MiTCR with a Q25 quality threshold and the strictest error-elimination algorithm. A nonparametric unseen species model using Euler transformation provided a lower-bound estimate of total TCR beta diversity. TCRdb took the public reads, trimmed them with fastp at Q25, ran MiXCR for clone calling and kept in-frame beta chains. When rows share a CDR3 protein, they turn into one entry using the most common DNA and genes. What appears here as the V and J calls and clone size reflects TCRdb's work, not the paper's. A total of about a million distinct CDR3 sequences appear in this sample, just over 50% of them only once. The ten largest account for over 20% of the sample.

Specimen: blood. The rearrangement combines TRBV5-6 with TRBJ2-3; 8 bases in between match TRBD2. The receptor comes from a woman aged 60 to 75 in good health. The nucleotide sequence is given as TGTGCCAGCAGTGCTGGCGCGGGAGGAACAGATACGCAGTATTTT. Its coded protein is CASSAGAGGTDTQYF. When the CDR3 is completed using the reference TRBV5-6 and TRBJ2-3 genes on either side, the full variable domain is DAGVTQSPTHLIKTRGQQVTLRCSPKSGHDTVSWYQQALGQGPQFIFQYYEEEERQRGNFPDRFSGHQFPNYSSELNVNALLLGDSALYLCASSAGAGGTDTQYFGPGTRLTVL.